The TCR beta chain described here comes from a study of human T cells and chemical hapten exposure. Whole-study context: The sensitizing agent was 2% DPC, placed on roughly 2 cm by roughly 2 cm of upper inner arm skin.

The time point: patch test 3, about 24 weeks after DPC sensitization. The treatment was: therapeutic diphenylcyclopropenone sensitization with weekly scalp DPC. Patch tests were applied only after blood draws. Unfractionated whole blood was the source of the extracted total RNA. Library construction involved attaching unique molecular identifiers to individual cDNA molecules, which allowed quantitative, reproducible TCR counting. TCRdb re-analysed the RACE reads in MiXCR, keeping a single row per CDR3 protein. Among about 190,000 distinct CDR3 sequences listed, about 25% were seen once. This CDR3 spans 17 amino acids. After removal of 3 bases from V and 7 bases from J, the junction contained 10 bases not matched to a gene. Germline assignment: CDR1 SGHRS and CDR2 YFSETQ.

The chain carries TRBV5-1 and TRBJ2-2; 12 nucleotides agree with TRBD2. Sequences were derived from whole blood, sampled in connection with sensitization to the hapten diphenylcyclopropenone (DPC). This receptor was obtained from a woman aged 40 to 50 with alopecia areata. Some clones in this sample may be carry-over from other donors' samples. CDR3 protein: CASSSLTSGSLDGELFF. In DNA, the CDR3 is TGCGCCAGCAGCTCGCTGACTAGCGGGAGTCTAGACGGGGAGCTGTTTTTT. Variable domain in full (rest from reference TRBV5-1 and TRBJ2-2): KAGVTQTPRYLIKTRGQQVTLSCSPISGHRSVSWYQQTPGQGLQFLFEYFSETQRNKGNFPGRFSGRQFSNSRSEMNVSTLELGDSALYLCASSSLTSGSLDGELFFGEGSRLTVL.